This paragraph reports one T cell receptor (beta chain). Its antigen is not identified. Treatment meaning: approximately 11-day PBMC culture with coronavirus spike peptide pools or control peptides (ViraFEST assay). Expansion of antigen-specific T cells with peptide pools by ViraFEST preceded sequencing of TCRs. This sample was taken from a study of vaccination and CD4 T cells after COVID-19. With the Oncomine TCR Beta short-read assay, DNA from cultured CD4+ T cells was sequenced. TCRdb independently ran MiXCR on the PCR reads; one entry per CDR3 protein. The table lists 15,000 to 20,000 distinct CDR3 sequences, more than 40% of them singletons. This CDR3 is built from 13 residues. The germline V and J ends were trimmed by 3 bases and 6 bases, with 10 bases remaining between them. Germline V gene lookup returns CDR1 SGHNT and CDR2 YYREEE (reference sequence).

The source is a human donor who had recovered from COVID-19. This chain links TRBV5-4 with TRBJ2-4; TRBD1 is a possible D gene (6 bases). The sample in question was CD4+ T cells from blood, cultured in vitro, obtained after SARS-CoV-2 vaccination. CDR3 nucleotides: TGTGCCAGCAGCTCGGACAGATCAAACATTCAGTACTTC. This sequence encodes CASSSDRSNIQYF. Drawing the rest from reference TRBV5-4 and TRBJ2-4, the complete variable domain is ETGVTQSPTHLIKTRGQQVTLRCSSQSGHNTVSWYQQALGQGPQFIFQYYREEENGRGNFPPRFSGLQFPNYSSELNVNALELDDSALYLCASSSDRSNIQYFGAGTRLSVL.